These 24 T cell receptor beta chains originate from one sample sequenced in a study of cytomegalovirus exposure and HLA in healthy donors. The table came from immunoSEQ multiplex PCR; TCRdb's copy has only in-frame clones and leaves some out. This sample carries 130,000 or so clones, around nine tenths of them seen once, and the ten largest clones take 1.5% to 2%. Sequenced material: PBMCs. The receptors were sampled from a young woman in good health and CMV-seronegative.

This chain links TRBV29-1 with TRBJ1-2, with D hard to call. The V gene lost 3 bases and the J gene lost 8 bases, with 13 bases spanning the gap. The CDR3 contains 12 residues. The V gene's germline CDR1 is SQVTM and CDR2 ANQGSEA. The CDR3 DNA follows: TGCAGCGTTGAGTCTCCTCCGGGGGGCTACACCTTC. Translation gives CSVESPPGGYTF.

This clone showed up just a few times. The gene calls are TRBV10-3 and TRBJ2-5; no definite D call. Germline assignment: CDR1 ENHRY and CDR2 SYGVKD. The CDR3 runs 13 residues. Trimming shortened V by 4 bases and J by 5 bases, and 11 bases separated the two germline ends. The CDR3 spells CAISVGLQETQYF. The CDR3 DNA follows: TGTGCCATCAGTGTAGGTCTACAGGAGACCCAGTACTTC.

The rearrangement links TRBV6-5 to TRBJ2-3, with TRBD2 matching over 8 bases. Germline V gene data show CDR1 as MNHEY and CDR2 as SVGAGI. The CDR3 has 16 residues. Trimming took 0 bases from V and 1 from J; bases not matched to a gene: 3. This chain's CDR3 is CASSYSSGSGTDTQYF. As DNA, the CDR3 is TGTGCCAGCAGTTACTCCAGCGGGAGTGGCACAGATACGCAGTATTTT.

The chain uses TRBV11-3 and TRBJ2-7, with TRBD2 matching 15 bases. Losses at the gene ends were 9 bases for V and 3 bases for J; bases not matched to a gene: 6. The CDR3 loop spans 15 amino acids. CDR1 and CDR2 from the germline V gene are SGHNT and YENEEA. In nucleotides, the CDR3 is TGTGCCAGTGGACTAGCGGGAGGGTTAGGCTACGAGCAGTACTTC. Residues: CASGLAGGLGYEQYF.

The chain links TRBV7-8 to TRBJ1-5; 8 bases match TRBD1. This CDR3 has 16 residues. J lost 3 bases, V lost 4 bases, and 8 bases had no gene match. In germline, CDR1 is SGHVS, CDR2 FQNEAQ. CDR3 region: CASSYQGQGFNQPQHF. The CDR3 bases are TGTGCCAGCAGCTATCAAGGACAGGGATTCAATCAGCCCCAGCATTTT. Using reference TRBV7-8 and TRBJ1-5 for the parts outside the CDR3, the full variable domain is GAGVSQSPRYKVAKRGQDVALRCDPISGHVSLFWYQQALGQGPEFLTYFQNEAQLDKSGLPSDRFFAERPEGSVSTLKIQRTQQEDSAVYLCASSYQGQGFNQPQHFGDGTRLSIL.

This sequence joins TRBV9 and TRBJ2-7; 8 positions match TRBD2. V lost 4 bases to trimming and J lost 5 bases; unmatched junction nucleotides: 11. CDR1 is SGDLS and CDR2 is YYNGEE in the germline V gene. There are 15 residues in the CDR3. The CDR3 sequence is CASSLDGTSLDEQYF. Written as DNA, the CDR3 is TGTGCCAGCAGCCTCGACGGGACTAGTCTCGACGAGCAGTACTTC.

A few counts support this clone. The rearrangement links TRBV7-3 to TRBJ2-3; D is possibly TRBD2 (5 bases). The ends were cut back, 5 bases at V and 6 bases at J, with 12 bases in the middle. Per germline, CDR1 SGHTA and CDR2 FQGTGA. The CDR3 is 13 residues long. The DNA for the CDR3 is TGTGCCAGCAGCATACACCAGCGGGATACGCAGTATTTT. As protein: CASSIHQRDTQYF.

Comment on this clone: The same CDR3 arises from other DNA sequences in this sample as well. The CDR3 sequence is CASSQDRNTEAFF. The CDR3 nucleotides are TGTGCCAGCAGTCAAGACAGGAACACTGAAGCTTTCTTT. The V and J genes are TRBV2 and TRBJ1-1, with a possible D match to TRBD1 (5 bases). This CDR3 is built from 13 residues. Germline V gene sequence: CDR1 SNHLY, CDR2 FYNNEI. The germline V and J ends were trimmed by 5 bases and 1 base, with 8 bases remaining between them. Based on the CDR3 plus reference TRBV2 and TRBJ1-1, the full variable domain is EPEVTQTPSHQVTQMGQEVILRCVPISNHLYFYWYRQILGQKVEFLVSFYNNEISEKSEIFDDQFSVERPDGSNFTLKIRSTKLEDSAMYFCASSQDRNTEAFFGQGTRLTVV.

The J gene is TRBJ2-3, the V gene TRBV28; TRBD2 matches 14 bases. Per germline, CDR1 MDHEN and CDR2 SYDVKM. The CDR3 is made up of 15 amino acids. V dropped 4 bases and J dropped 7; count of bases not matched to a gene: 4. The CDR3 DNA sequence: TGTGCCAGCAGTTCCGGGACTAGCGGGGGATATACGCAGTATTTT. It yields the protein CASSSGTSGGYTQYF.

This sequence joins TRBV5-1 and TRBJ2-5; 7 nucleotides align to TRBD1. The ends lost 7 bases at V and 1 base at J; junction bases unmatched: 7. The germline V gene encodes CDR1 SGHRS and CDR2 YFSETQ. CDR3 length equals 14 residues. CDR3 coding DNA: TGCGCCAGCGGCCTACAGGGGCCCCAAGAGACCCAGTACTTC. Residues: CASGLQGPQETQYF. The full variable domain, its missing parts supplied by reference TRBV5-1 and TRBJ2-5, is KAGVTQTPRYLIKTRGQQVTLSCSPISGHRSVSWYQQTPGQGLQFLFEYFSETQRNKGNFPGRFSGRQFSNSRSEMNVSTLELGDSALYLCASGLQGPQETQYFGPGTRLLVL.

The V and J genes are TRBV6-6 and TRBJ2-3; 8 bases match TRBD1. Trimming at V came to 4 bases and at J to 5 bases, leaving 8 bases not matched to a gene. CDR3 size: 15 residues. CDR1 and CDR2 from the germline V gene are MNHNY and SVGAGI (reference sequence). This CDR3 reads CASSSQGAKKDTQYF. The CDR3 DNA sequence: TGTGCCAGCAGTTCTCAGGGGGCAAAAAAAGATACGCAGTATTTT.

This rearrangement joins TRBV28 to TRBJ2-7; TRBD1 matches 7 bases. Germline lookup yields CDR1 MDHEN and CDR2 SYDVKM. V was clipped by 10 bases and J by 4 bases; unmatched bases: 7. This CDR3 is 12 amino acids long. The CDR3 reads CATRQGRYEQYF. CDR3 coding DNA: TGTGCCACGAGACAGGGAAGGTACGAGCAGTACTTC.

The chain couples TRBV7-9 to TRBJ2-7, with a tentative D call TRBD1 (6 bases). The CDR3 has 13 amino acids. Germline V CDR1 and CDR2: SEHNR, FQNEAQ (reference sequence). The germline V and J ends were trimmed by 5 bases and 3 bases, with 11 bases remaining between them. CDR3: CASSPSDSYEQYF. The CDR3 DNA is TGTGCCAGCAGCCCGTCGGACAGCTACGAGCAGTACTTC.

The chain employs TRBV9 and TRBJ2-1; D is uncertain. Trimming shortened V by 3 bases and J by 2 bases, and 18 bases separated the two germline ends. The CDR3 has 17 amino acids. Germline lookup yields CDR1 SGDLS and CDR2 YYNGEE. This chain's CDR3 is CASSERVLPGTYNEQFF. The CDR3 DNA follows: TGTGCCAGCAGCGAACGTGTCCTCCCAGGAACCTACAATGAGCAGTTCTTC.

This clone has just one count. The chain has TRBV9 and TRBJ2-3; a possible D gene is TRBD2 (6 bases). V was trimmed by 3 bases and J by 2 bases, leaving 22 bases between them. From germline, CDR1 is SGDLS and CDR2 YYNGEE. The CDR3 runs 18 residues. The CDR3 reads CASSGVGMGLPYTDTQYF. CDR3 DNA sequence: TGTGCCAGCAGCGGCGTAGGAATGGGACTCCCCTACACAGATACGCAGTATTTT.

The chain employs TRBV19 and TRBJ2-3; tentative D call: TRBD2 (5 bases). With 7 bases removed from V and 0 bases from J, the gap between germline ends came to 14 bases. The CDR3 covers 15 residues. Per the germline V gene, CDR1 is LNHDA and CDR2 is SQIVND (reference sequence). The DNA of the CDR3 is TGTGCCAGTAATCCTGCGGGCCTTAGCACAGATACGCAGTATTTT. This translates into CASNPAGLSTDTQYF.

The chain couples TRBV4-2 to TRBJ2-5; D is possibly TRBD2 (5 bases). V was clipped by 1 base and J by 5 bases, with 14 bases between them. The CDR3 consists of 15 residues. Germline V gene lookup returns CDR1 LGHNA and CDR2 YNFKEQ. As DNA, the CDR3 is TGTGCCAGCAGCCAAGGGACGGGATCGGAGGAGACCCAGTACTTC. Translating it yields CASSQGTGSEETQYF.

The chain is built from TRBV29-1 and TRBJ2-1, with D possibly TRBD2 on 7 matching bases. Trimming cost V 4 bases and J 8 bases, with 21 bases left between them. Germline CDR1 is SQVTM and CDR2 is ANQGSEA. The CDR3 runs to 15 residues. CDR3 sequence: CSVVPRTAGFDEQFF. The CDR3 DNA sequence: TGCAGCGTTGTCCCGAGGACAGCGGGGTTCGATGAGCAGTTCTTC.

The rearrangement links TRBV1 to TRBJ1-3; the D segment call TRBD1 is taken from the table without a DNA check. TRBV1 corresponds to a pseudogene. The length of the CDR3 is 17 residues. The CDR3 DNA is TGCACCAGCAGCTCAACGAGGTCCAGGGGCCCTGGAAACACCATATATTTT. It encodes CTSSSTRSRGPGNTIYF.

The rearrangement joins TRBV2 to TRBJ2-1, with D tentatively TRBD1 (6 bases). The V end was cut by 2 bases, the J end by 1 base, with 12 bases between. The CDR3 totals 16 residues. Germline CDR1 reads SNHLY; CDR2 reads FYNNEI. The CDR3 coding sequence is TGTGCCAGCAGTGAATCCCCAGGGGCGTCCTACAATGAGCAGTTCTTC. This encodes CASSESPGASYNEQFF. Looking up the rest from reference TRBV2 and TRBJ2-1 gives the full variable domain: EPEVTQTPSHQVTQMGQEVILRCVPISNHLYFYWYRQILGQKVEFLVSFYNNEISEKSEIFDDQFSVERPDGSNFTLKIRSTKLEDSAMYFCASSESPGASYNEQFFGPGTRLTVL.

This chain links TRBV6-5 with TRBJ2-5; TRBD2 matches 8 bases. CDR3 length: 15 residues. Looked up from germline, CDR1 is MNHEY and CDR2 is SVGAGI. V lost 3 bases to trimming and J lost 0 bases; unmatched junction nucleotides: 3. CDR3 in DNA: TGTGCCAGCAGTTATGGCGGGGGGAACCAAGAGACCCAGTACTTC. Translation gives CASSYGGGNQETQYF.

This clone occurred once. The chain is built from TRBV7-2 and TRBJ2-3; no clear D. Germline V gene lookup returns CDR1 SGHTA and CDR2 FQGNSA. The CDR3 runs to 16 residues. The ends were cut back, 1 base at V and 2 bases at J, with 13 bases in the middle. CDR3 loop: CASSLVPRRYTDTQYF. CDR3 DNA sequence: TGTGCCAGCAGCTTAGTTCCCCGGAGATACACAGATACGCAGTATTTT.

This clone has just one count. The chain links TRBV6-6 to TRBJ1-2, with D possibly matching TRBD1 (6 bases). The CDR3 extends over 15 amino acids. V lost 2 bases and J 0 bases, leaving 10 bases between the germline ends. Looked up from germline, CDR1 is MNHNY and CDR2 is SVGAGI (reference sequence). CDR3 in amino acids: CASSYLRDTNYGYTF. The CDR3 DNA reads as TGTGCCAGCAGTTACCTCCGGGACACTAACTATGGCTACACCTTC.

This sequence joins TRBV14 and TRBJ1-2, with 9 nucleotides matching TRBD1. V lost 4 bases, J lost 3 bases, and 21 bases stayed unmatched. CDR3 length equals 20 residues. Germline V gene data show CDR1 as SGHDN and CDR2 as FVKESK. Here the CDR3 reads CASSRTNYRQGVTAYYGYTF. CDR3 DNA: TGTGCCAGCAGCCGGACAAACTACAGACAGGGGGTGACGGCCTACTATGGCTACACCTTC.